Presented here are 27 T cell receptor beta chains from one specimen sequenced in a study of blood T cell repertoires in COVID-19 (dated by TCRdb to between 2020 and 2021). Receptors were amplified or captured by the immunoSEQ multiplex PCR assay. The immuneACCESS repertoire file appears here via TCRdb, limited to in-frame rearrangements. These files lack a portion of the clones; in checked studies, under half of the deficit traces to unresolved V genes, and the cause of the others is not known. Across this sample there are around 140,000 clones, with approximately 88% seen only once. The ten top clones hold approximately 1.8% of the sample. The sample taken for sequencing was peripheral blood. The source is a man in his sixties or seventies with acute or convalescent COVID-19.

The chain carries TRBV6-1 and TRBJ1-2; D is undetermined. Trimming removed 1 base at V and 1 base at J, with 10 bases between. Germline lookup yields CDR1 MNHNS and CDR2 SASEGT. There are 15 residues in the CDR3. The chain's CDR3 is CASSEGPGLNYGYTF. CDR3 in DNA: TGTGCCAGCAGTGAAGGCCCCGGACTTAACTATGGCTACACCTTC.

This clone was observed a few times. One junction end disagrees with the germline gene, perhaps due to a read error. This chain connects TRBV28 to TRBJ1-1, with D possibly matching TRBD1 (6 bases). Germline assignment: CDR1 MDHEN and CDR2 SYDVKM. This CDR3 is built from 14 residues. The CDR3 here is CASSLPATGTGAFF. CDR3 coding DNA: TGTGCCAGCAGTTTACCCGCGACAGGAACTGGAGCTTTCTTT.

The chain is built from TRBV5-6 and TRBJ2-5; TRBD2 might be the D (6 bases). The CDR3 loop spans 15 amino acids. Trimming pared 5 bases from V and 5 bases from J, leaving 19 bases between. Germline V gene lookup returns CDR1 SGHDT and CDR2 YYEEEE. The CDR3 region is CASRGGTGTGETQYF. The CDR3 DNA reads TGTGCCAGCAGGGGTGGGACTGGCACTGGTGAGACCCAGTACTTC.

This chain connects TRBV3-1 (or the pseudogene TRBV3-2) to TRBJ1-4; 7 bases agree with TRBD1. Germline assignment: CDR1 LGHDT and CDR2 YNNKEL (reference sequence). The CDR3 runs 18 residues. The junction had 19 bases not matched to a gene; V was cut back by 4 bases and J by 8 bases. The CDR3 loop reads CASSPNRRQGAVGEKLFF. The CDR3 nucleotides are TGTGCCAGCAGCCCCAACAGACGACAGGGCGCGGTAGGGGAAAAACTGTTTTTT.

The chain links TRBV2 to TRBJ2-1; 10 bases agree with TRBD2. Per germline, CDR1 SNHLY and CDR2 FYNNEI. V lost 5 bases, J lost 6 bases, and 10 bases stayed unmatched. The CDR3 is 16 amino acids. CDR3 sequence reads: CASSRDFSGRGNEQFF. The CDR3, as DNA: TGTGCCAGCAGTCGGGATTTCAGCGGGAGGGGCAATGAGCAGTTCTTC.

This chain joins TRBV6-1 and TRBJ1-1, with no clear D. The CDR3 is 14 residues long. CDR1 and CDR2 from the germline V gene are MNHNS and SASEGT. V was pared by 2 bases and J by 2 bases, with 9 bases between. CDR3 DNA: TGTGCCAGCAGTGAACAACGGGTAAACACTGAAGCTTTCTTT. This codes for CASSEQRVNTEAFF.

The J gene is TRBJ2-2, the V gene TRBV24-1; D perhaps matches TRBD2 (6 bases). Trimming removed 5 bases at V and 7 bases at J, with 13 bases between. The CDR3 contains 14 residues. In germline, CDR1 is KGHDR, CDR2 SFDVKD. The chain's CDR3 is CATSGGGAGGELFF. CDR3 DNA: TGTGCCACCAGTGGTGGCGGGGCCGGCGGGGAGCTGTTTTTT.

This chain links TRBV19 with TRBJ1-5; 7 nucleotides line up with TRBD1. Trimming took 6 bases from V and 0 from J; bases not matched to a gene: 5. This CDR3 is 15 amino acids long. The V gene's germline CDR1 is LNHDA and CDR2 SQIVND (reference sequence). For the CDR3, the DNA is TGTGCCAGTAGGCAACAGGGGAGTAGCAATCAGCCCCAGCATTTT. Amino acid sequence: CASRQQGSSNQPQHF. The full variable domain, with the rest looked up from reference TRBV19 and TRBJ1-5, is DGGITQSPKYLFRKEGQNVTLSCEQNLNHDAMYWYRQDPGQGLRLIYYSQIVNDFQKGDIAEGYSVSREKKESFPLTVTSAQKNPTAFYLCASRQQGSSNQPQHFGDGTRLSIL.

CDR3 sequence (DNA): TGTGCCAGCTCACCACCAGGACTAGCGGGGGACGAGCAGTTCTTC. This encodes CASSPPGLAGDEQFF. V is TRBV18 and J is TRBJ2-1, with 13 bases matching TRBD2. The CDR3 covers 15 residues. V dropped 0 bases and J dropped 10; count of bases not matched to a gene: 3. The V gene's germline CDR1 is KGHSH and CDR2 LQKENI.

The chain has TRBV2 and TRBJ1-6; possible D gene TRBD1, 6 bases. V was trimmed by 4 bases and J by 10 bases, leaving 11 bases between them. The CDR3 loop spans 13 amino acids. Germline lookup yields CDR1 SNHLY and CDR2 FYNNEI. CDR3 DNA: TGTGCCAGCAGTGGAGGACAGACCTCACCCCTCCACTTT. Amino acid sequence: CASSGGQTSPLHF.

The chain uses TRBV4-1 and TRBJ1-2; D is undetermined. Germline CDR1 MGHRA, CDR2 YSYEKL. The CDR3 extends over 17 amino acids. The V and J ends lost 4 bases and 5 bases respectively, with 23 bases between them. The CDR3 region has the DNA TGCGCCAGCAGCCTGGTCTCCGGGGATTTAGGGAGGTATGGCTACACCTTC. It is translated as CASSLVSGDLGRYGYTF.

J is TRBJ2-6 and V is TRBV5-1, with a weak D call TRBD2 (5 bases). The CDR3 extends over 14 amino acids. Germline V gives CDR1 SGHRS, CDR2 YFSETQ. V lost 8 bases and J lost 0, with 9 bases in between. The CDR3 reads CASRRGSGANVLTF. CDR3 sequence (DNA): TGCGCCAGTCGACGGGGCTCTGGGGCCAACGTCCTGACTTTC.

The CDR3 DNA reads as TGTGCCAGCAGCGGGCGGGACTACCGGAACACCGGGGAGCTGTTTTTT. This sequence encodes CASSGRDYRNTGELFF. V is TRBV9 and J is TRBJ2-2; 7 bases line up with TRBD2. Per the germline V gene, CDR1 is SGDLS and CDR2 is YYNGEE. The CDR3 is 16 residues long. Trimming cost V 3 bases and J 1 base; bases outside gene matches: 6.

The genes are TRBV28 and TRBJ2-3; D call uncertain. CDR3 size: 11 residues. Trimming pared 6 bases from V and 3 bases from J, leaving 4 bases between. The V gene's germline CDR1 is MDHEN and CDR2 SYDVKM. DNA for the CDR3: TGTGCCAGCAGACAGACAGATACGCAGTATTTT. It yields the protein CASRQTDTQYF.

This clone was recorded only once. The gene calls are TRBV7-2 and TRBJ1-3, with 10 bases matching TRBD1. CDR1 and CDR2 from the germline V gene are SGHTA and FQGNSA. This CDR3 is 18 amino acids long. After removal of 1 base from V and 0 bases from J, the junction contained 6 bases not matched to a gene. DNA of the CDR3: TGTGCCAGCAGCTTAGGCGGGGGACAGGGGATCTCTGGAAACACCATATATTTT. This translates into CASSLGGGQGISGNTIYF.

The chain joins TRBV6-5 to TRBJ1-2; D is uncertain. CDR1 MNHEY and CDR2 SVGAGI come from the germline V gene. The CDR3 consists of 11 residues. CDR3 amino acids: CVCRGHYGYTF. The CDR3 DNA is TGTGTCTGCCGGGGTCACTATGGCTACACCTTC.

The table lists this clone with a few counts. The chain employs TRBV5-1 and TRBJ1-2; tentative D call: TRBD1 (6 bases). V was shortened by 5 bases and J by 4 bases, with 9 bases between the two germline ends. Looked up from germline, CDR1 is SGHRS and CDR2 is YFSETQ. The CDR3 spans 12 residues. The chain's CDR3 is CASSSDSYGYTF. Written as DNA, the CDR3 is TGCGCCAGCAGTTCGGACAGCTATGGCTACACCTTC. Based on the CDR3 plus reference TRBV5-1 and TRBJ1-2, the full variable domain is KAGVTQTPRYLIKTRGQQVTLSCSPISGHRSVSWYQQTPGQGLQFLFEYFSETQRNKGNFPGRFSGRQFSNSRSEMNVSTLELGDSALYLCASSSDSYGYTFGSGTRLTVV.

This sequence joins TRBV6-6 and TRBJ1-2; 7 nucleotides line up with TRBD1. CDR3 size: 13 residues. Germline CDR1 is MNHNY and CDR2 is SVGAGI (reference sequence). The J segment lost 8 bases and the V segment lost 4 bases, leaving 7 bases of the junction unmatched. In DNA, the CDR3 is TGTGCCAGCAGTTTCCGACAGGGAGAGGGCTACACCTTC. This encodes CASSFRQGEGYTF.

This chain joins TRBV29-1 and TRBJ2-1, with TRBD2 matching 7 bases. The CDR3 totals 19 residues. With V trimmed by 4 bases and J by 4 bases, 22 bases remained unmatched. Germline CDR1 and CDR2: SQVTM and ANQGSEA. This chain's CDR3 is CSVVVGGGLYGVAYNEQFF. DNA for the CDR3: TGCAGCGTTGTTGTCGGGGGAGGGTTGTACGGGGTCGCGTACAATGAGCAGTTCTTC.

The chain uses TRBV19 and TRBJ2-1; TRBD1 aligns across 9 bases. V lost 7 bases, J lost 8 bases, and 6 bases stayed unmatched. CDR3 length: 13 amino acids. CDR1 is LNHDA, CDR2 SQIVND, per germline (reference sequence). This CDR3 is CASNHRGLDEQFF. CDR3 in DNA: TGTGCCAGTAATCACAGGGGGCTGGATGAGCAGTTCTTC.

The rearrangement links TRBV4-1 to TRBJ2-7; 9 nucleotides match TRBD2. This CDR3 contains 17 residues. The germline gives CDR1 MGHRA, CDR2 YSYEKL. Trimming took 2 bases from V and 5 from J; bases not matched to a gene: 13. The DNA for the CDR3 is TGCGCCAGCAGCCAATCGTCGGCGGGGGGGCATTTCAACGAGCAGTACTTC. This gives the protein CASSQSSAGGHFNEQYF.

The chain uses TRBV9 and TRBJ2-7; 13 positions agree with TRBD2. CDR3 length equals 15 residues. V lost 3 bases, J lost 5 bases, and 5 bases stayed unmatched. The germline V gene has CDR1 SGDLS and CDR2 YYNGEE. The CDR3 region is CASSAGLAGEDEQYF. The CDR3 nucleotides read TGTGCCAGCAGCGCCGGACTAGCGGGAGAGGACGAGCAGTACTTC.

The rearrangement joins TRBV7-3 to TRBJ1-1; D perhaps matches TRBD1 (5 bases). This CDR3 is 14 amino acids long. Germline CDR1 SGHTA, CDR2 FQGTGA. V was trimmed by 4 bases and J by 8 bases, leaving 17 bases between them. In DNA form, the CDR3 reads TGTGCCAGCAGCTCTTACGCGGACCGGGGGGAAGCTTTCTTT. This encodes CASSSYADRGEAFF.

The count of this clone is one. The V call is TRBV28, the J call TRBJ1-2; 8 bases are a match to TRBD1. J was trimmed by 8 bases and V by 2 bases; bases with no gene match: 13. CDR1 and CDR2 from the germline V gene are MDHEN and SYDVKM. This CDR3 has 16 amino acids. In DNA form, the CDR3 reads TGTGCCAGCAGTTTACCCCTCGCAGGGGGCTCACGAGGCTACACCTTC. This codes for CASSLPLAGGSRGYTF.

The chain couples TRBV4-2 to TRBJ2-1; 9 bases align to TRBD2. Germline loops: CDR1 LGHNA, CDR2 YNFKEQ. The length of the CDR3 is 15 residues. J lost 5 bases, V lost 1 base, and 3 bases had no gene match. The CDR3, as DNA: TGTGCCAGCAGCCAAGGGTCTAGCGGGAACAATGAGCAGTTCTTC. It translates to CASSQGSSGNNEQFF.

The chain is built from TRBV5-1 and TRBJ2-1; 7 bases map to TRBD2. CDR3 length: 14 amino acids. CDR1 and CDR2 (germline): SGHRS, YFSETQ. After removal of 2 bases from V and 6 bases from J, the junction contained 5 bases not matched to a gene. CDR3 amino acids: CASSLAGRRNEQFF. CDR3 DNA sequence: TGCGCCAGCAGCTTAGCGGGGCGCCGCAATGAGCAGTTCTTC.

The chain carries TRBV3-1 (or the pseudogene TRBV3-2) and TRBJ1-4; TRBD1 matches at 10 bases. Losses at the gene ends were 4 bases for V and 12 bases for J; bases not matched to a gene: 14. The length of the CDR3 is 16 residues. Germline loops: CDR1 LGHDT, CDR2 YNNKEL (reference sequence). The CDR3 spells CASSPPRQGAGRELFF. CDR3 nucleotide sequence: TGTGCCAGCAGCCCTCCTAGACAGGGGGCGGGCAGGGAACTGTTTTTT.